This T cell receptor (beta chain) is drawn from a study of cytomegalovirus exposure and HLA in healthy donors (dated by TCRdb to the late 2010s). About the full investigation: According to an earlier analysis of a few hundred of the donors, about 179 million T cells yielded 95 million to 140 million unique TCR beta sequences and about 300 Gb of sequence data. Roughly 290 gigabases of sequencing data and approximately 92 million unique TCR sequences made up an early release that covered around 640 HLA-typed donors. Among the 398 genotyped donors, approximately 82% belonged to the genetic ancestry cluster associated with self-reported Caucasian donors. The study aimed to test whether cataloging public T cell receptors could reveal signatures of past pathogen exposure. Using immunosequencing, the study profiled T cell repertoires from some 670 subjects and related those repertoires to cytomegalovirus serostatus. In addition to the first cohort of hundreds of subjects, a separate validation cohort of 120 different subjects was used. To predict cytomegalovirus infection status, the study brought together high-throughput TCR immunosequencing, statistical association of individual TCRs with disease status, and machine learning. To study patterns of TCR occurrence, a later analysis re-analyzed previously published TCR beta repertoires from 700 or so donors and added high-resolution HLA genotyping. Rather than using new phenotypic data, the later analysis identified candidate immune exposures from TCR beta sequences and from how often those sequences occurred across donors. An earlier analysis of approximately 630 of the donors applied high-throughput TCR beta sequencing to assess whether each TCR beta V gene segment acted as functional or pseudogenic. Donor age, sex, ethnicity and CMV serostatus were compiled alongside the repertoire data. A later genetic analysis used genome-wide SNP genotypes for about 65% of the 666 donors, treating that subset as a discovery cohort. All discovery cohort repertoires had been generated using a single sequencing platform. HLA typing covered class I and class II loci at four-digit resolution. Typing coverage differed by locus: A, B, C, DRB1 and DQB1 were typed in about 620-630 donors, DQA1 in 500 to 550, DPA1 in nearly 610, and DPB1 in 450 to 490. About five DR-DQ haplotypes were treated as single units for association and clustering because of strong linkage in the cohort. On average, roughly 200,000 unique TCR beta nucleotide sequences were sequenced per donor among several hundred genotyped donors of the cohort, with roughly 18% of those sequences being non-productive. General conclusions and limits of the study: An earlier analysis of 450 to 750 of the donors showed that most TCR beta V segments appeared in productive rearrangements either about 90% or about 30% of the time, which broadly matched IMGT annotations. In the study, some 180 TCR beta chains were listed as associated with cytomegalovirus. Most TCR sequences were seen in very few donors, while some public TCRs were found in many individuals. A cluster of highly shared sequence variants was judged likely to represent a technical artifact of the sequencing pipeline. Immune exposure information for the cohort was limited to CMV serostatus. A later genetic analysis associated a missense DCLRE1C variant with V-gene and J-gene trimming of TCR beta chains, and an independent cohort replicated the association. A few of the identified cytomegalovirus-associated TCR beta chains were confirmed in vitro to be specific for cytomegalovirus antigens. Some IMGT-functional V segments, including TRBV6-2 and TRBV6-3, could not be distinguished by the 87-base-pair reads and were therefore excluded. Only TCR beta chains were sequenced in this cohort, and the absence of alpha or paired-chain data limited detectable features. According to a later analysis, most CMV-associated TCR beta chains appeared to be HLA-restricted, and the HLA associations seemed to be driven largely by CMV exposure. Assigning TCR associations to individual alleles was difficult when HLA alleles, especially DR and DQ, strongly co-occurred. According to a later analysis, parvovirus B19, influenza, CMV and Epstein-Barr virus appeared linked to several top co-occurrence clusters. A later genetic analysis reported fewer N-insertions in productive TCRs among donors in an Asian-associated ancestry cluster than the approximately 670-donor mean. Compared with equally common non-associated chains, HLA-associated TCR beta chains in a later analysis were more clonally expanded and had lower generation probabilities. A further reported finding was that TCR beta sequences accurately predicted the HLA-A and HLA-B alleles for most subjects in the first cohort. The classifier was reported to diagnose cytomegalovirus status with high specificity and sensitivity in both the original and validation cohorts. The earlier analysis of approximately 560 of the donors excluded about 16 rarely observed V segments, including chromosome 9 orphons, because counts were too low. The authors suggested that the approach could potentially be extended to other disease states and immunological phenotypes. Because HLA typing was unavailable for some donors at each locus, only the typed subset was used in association tests. Roughly uniform sequencing depth across donors was assumed in presence/absence analyses, although this assumption may not hold. In a later analysis, more than 15,000 TCR beta sequences were associated with specific HLA alleles at a false discovery rate of 0.05. Correlated functional status among segregating V segments might be attributable to linkage disequilibrium, but an unknown experimental factor could not be ruled out. A later analysis found that TCR association rates varied across HLA loci, with DRB1 alleles showing the most associated TCRs and HLA-C alleles the fewest.

The cohort consisted of 650 to 850 healthy bone marrow donors. At the time of sampling, every cohort member was nominally healthy, though immune exposures that went unrecorded were likely present. The donor tested CMV seropositive, placing the donor among the approximately 310 seropositive members of the cohort. A peripheral blood sample was collected from each donor, and TCR beta sequencing was performed on peripheral blood mononuclear cells. The Qiagen DNeasy Blood Extraction Kit was used to extract genomic DNA from the blood cell samples. Library preparation used the immunoSEQ multiplex PCR assay. A mixture of 60 forward primers for TCR Vbeta segments and 13 reverse primers for TCR Jbeta segments was used in the multiplex PCR. The CDR3 region of rearranged TCR beta genes was amplified from genomic DNA by a multiplex PCR assay. On the Illumina HiSeq System, the amplified TCR beta libraries were sequenced as 87-base-pair reads. The paper's data handling went like this. In a later analysis, 77 million or so unique TCR beta chains were counted across the 500 to 700 repertoires, and roughly 10 million of these chains were shared by at least two donors. Raw reads were error-corrected and collapsed into unique sequences with a nearest-neighbor algorithm that merged closely related sequences to remove PCR and sequencing errors. V, D and J gene segments were assigned by aligning CDR3 sequences to IMGT reference sequences. For a sequence to be retained, at least a six-nucleotide match to both a V gene segment and a J gene segment was required. Rearrangements were classified as productive when the CDR3 lacked stop codons and remained in frame with V and J, and all other rearrangements were classified as non-productive. CDR3 was defined by IMGT convention, running from the second conserved V-encoded cysteine to the conserved J-encoded phenylalanine. Sequences without an unambiguous match to a single V gene segment were excluded from the earlier analysis of a few hundred of the donors. An earlier analysis of approximately 590 of the donors called V segments functional above 56.7% productive rearrangements and segregating when the between-donor standard deviation exceeded 5%. A statistical classification framework was built to diagnose cytomegalovirus status from the catalog of TCR beta chain sequences. A later analysis assigned V and J genes by comparing TCR nucleotide sequences with IMGT/GENE-DB human TR gene sequences. A later analysis assigned CDR3 sequences and most-parsimonious VDJ recombination scenarios with the TCRdist pipeline. In a later analysis, each TCR beta chain was defined by its CDR3 amino acid sequence together with its V-gene family, and reads without a unique V-gene family were excluded. To address suspected cross-contamination and a sequencing artifact, a later analysis removed under 600 highly shared, low-generation-probability nucleotide sequences. In a later analysis, a clonal expansion index was calculated for each public chain from normalized within-repertoire ranks of inferred template counts. In a later analysis, generation probabilities were computed with a VDJ recombination model fitted to out-of-frame rearrangements, and the resulting probabilities were checked against IGoR. Hypergeometric tests were used in a later analysis to score TCR-TCR, TCR-HLA and TCR-CMV co-occurrence, with a repertoire-size bias correction applied to the TCR pairs. False discovery rates were estimated in a later analysis by permuting HLA or CMV assignments 20 times. In a later analysis, co-occurring TCRs were grouped using DBSCAN, with TCRdist sequence similarity added in when clustering inside HLA-allele-positive subsets. Co-occurrence clustering excluded repertoires with fewer than 30,000 or more than 120,000 public chains, plus five with anomalous nucleotide sharing. TCRdb mirrors the immuneACCESS table, restricted to in-frame sequences. Some clones are absent from its copies; in checked studies, under half trace to an unresolved V gene, and the reason for the others is unknown. V, J and clone size reflect that table, while D and trimming were determined from the DNA. In all, the sample holds 150,000 to 200,000 clones, and 75% to 80% of those were seen once. 11% to 15% of the sample comes from the top ten.

The germline V and J ends show losses of 5 bases and 7 bases respectively, and no gene match explains 3 bases of the junction. The germline V gene (reference sequence) provides CDR1 SEHNR and CDR2 FQNEAQ. The CDR3 spans 14 residues, from the cysteine through the phenylalanine. The entry retains the CDR3 DNA only, 42 bases that are in frame from base 1. Concerning this clone: The specificity of this receptor is unknown. Qualities for individual bases were not recorded, and no much larger clone is one base off. The sample has other DNA sequences that encode this CDR3 too.

The receptor was derived from a man in his fifties or sixties in good health and CMV-seropositive. The chain is assembled from TRBV7-9 and TRBJ1-6; 9 of the junction bases match TRBD1. Sequences were obtained from PBMCs. The DNA is as follows: TGTGCCAGCAGCCCGGGACAGGGAAATTCACCCCTCCACTTT. Translation gives CASSPGQGNSPLHF.